These 24 T cell receptor beta chains came from one sample sequenced in a study of T cells in Graves' hyperthyroidism and ophthalmopathy. Amplification of TCR beta CDR3 regions was performed using RNA transcripts as template. The TCR CDR3 first-round RT-PCR relied on the HTBI primer set. Using its own MiXCR run on the multiplex PCR reads, TCRdb lists one record per CDR3 protein. The sample has about 360,000 distinct CDR3 sequences, less than 15% seen once. The sequenced sample consisted of blood. The receptor set was obtained from a young woman with Graves' hyperthyroidism.

This clonotype has only a few counts. V and J are TRBV27 and TRBJ2-1; TRBD1 aligns across 9 bases. The CDR3 covers 14 residues. The ends lost 6 bases at V and 5 bases at J; junction bases unmatched: 5. Germline V gives CDR1 MNHEY, CDR2 SMNVEV (reference sequence). In DNA form, the CDR3 reads TGTGCCAGCAGACAGGGGGCGGCCAACAATGAGCAGTTCTTC. This translates into CASRQGAANNEQFF.

At least ten counts were recorded for this clonotype. The J gene is TRBJ2-4, the V gene TRBV2, with D possibly matching TRBD1 (6 bases). Trimming removed 11 bases from V and 3 bases from J, with 17 bases in between. CDR3 length: 14 amino acids. Germline V gene sequence: CDR1 SNHLY, CDR2 FYNNEI. CDR3 in amino acids: CASNREEGKNIQYF. The CDR3 DNA is TGTGCCTCAAACAGGGAAGAAGGCAAAAACATTCAGTACTTC.

This clonotype was recorded a few times. The chain carries TRBV15 and TRBJ2-7, with 7 bases aligning to TRBD1. The ends lost 4 bases at V and 6 bases at J; junction bases unmatched: 6. Germline assignment: CDR1 LNHNV and CDR2 YYDKDF (reference sequence). The CDR3 runs to 13 residues. The CDR3 protein is CATSTGTAIEQYF. CDR3 DNA sequence: TGTGCCACCAGCACCGGGACAGCAATCGAGCAGTACTTC.

The sample holds a few counts of this clonotype. V is TRBV11-2 and J is TRBJ1-2, with D uncertain. Per germline, CDR1 SGHAT and CDR2 FQNNGV. The CDR3 has 15 amino acids. Between the trimmed V and J ends, which lost 3 bases and 4 bases, there was a span of 15 bases. The CDR3 loop reads CASSLGDVGFYGYTF. Here the CDR3 DNA reads TGTGCCAGCAGCTTGGGTGATGTGGGTTTCTATGGCTACACCTTC.

Turning to this clonotype: Just one base apart from a much larger clone, this may be a read error. This CDR3 fails to terminate in the conserved phenylalanine or tryptophan, so it likely reflects a read error. V gene TRBV20-1 combines with J gene TRBJ1-1; 8 nucleotides align to TRBD1. This CDR3 has 15 residues. Losses at the gene ends were 7 bases for V and 5 bases for J; bases not matched to a gene: 15. CDR1 is DFQATT, CDR2 SNEGSKA, per germline (reference sequence). The CDR3 sequence is CSDNRGYGSGTEAFL. The DNA for the CDR3 is TGCAGTGATAACAGGGGGTATGGGAGTGGGACTGAAGCTTTCCTT.

V and J are TRBV3-1 and TRBJ1-2, with D possibly matching TRBD1 (6 bases). The CDR3 spans 15 residues. Trimming left V 8 bases short and J 8 bases short, with 24 bases between. Germline V lookup: CDR1 LGHDT, CDR2 YNNKEL (reference sequence). The CDR3 DNA sequence: TGTGCCAGCTTTCAGTCAGAGGGGGGAGTTTGGGGCTACACCTTC. Protein sequence: CASFQSEGGVWGYTF. Drawing the rest from reference TRBV3-1 and TRBJ1-2, the complete variable domain is DTAVSQTPKYLVTQMGNDKSIKCEQNLGHDTMYWYKQDSKKFLKIMFSYNNKELIINETVPNRFSPKSPDKAHLNLHINSLELGDSAVYFCASFQSEGGVWGYTFGSGTRLTVV.

The table lists this clonotype with many counts. V and J are TRBV28 and TRBJ1-2; 7 nucleotides align to TRBD1. Germline V lookup: CDR1 MDHEN, CDR2 SYDVKM. Germline trimming cut 6 bases from V and 7 bases from J; bases unmatched to any gene: 11. The CDR3 spans 14 residues. The CDR3 region has the DNA TGTGCCAGCAGCCCCCCGGACAGGACAGGTGGCTACACCTTC. Amino acid sequence: CASSPPDRTGGYTF.

This clonotype showed up many times. V and J are TRBV24-1 and TRBJ2-1, with a weak D call TRBD2 (5 bases). V lost 1 base and J lost 5, with 17 bases in between. Germline V gives CDR1 KGHDR, CDR2 SFDVKD. The length of the CDR3 is 17 residues. CDR3: CATSDFRGSVVNNEQFF. The CDR3 coding sequence is TGTGCCACCAGTGATTTTAGAGGGTCGGTGGTCAACAATGAGCAGTTCTTC.

CDR3 sequence reads: CASSAGGGGYEQYF. DNA of the CDR3: TGCGCCAGCAGCGCAGGGGGAGGGGGATACGAGCAGTACTTC. The chain uses TRBV4-1 and TRBJ2-7; D is perhaps TRBD1 or TRBD2 (7 bases each). This CDR3 region has 14 residues. V was pared by 5 bases and J by 4 bases, with 15 bases between. Germline CDR1 reads MGHRA; CDR2 reads YSYEKL.

This clonotype was found many times. The V call is TRBV5-1, the J call TRBJ2-7; 10 bases map to TRBD1. Germline V lookup: CDR1 SGHRS, CDR2 YFSETQ. Trimming removed 2 bases from V and 4 bases from J; junction bases left unmatched: 9. This CDR3 region has 16 residues. The CDR3 sequence: CASSFAPGQGFYEQYF. CDR3 DNA: TGCGCCAGCAGCTTCGCTCCGGGACAGGGGTTTTACGAGCAGTACTTC.

This clonotype was picked up a small number of times. This chain uses TRBV20-1 with TRBJ2-4, with 9 bases identical to TRBD2. The V gene's germline CDR1 is DFQATT and CDR2 SNEGSKA (reference sequence). This CDR3 is 14 amino acids long. V lost 3 bases to trimming and J lost 12 bases; unmatched junction nucleotides: 12. The CDR3: CSASVAGGGGSQYF. CDR3 nucleotides: TGCAGTGCTAGCGTGGCGGGGGGGGGGGGGAGTCAGTACTTC.

The table lists this clonotype with a few counts. The V call is TRBV18, the J call TRBJ1-2, with D maybe TRBD1 (5 bases). The CDR3 loop spans 13 amino acids. CDR1 is KGHSH and CDR2 is LQKENI in the germline V gene. Trimming took 2 bases from V and 4 from J, leaving 8 bases between them. The CDR3 reads CASSPSTGYGYTF. CDR3 nucleotide sequence: TGTGCCAGCTCACCATCAACAGGCTATGGCTACACCTTC. Supplemented by reference TRBV18 and TRBJ1-2, the full variable domain reads NAGVMQNPRHLVRRRGQEARLRCSPMKGHSHVYWYRQLPEEGLKFMVYLQKENIIDESGMPKERFSAEFPKEGPSILRIQQVVRGDSAAYFCASSPSTGYGYTFGSGTRLTVV.

This clonotype was counted at least ten times. The chain is built from TRBV6-1 and TRBJ1-2; D gene unclear. Germline CDR1 is MNHNS and CDR2 is SASEGT. The CDR3 is 13 amino acids. V was trimmed by 5 bases and J by 4 bases, leaving 11 bases between them. The DNA for the CDR3 is TGTGCCAGCAGTAGCAGTGAGGGCTATGGCTACACCTTC. It specifies CASSSSEGYGYTF.

The CDR3 loop is CASSHSGQTYEQYF. For the CDR3, the DNA is TGTGCCAGTAGTCATTCGGGACAGACCTACGAGCAGTACTTC. The chain employs TRBV19 and TRBJ2-7, with TRBD1 matching over 7 bases. Trimming cost V 5 bases and J 2 bases; bases outside gene matches: 6. Per germline, CDR1 LNHDA and CDR2 SQIVND (reference sequence). CDR3 length: 14 amino acids.

This clonotype was seen many times. The chain employs TRBV25-1 and TRBJ1-4; 9 nucleotides line up with TRBD1. CDR1 is MGHDK, CDR2 SYGVNS, per germline. The CDR3 has 18 residues. Trimming removed 4 bases from V and 0 bases from J; junction bases left unmatched: 9. CDR3: CASSVGTGSWATNEKLFF. The CDR3 DNA reads TGTGCCAGCAGTGTGGGGACAGGGTCATGGGCAACTAATGAAAAACTGTTTTTT.

The chain has TRBV10-2 and TRBJ2-1; TRBD1 agrees at 7 bases. This CDR3 spans 14 amino acids. Trimming cost V 6 bases and J 7 bases; bases outside gene matches: 9. CDR1 is WSHSY and CDR2 is SAAADI in the germline V gene. CDR3 loop: CASRSTGAGNEQFF. The CDR3 bases are TGCGCCAGCAGGTCAACAGGGGCCGGGAATGAGCAGTTCTTC.

This clonotype was detected many times. This chain connects TRBV6-2 or TRBV6-3 to TRBJ1-1; possible D gene TRBD1, 5 bases. CDR1 is MNHEY and CDR2 is SVGEGT in the germline V gene. V was pared by 6 bases and J by 1 base, with 18 bases between. This CDR3 comprises 16 residues. CDR3 nucleotides: TGTGCCAGCAGCCTGGGACGGAGAAGTGGGAACACTGAAGCTTTCTTT. This gives the protein CASSLGRRSGNTEAFF.

This chain links TRBV7-3 with TRBJ2-6; the D call may be TRBD1 or TRBD2 (5 bases each). The V end lost 4 bases, the J end lost 4 bases, and 8 bases lay between the germline ends. The CDR3 has 14 amino acids. Germline CDR1 is SGHTA and CDR2 is FQGTGA. CDR3 protein: CASSSGGGANVLTF. The CDR3 DNA reads TGTGCCAGCAGCTCTGGGGGAGGGGCCAACGTCCTGACTTTC.

The table lists this clonotype with many counts. This chain links TRBV7-9 with TRBJ1-6; possibly TRBD1 for D (5 bases). The CDR3 consists of 15 residues. Germline values: CDR1 SEHNR, CDR2 FQNEAQ (reference sequence). V shed 1 base and J shed 7 bases, with 11 bases lying between them. The CDR3 loop reads CASSLEGRANSPLHF. DNA of the CDR3: TGTGCCAGCAGCTTAGAGGGCAGGGCGAATTCACCCCTCCACTTT.

This clonotype showed up many times. The chain uses TRBV6-1 and TRBJ1-1; D call uncertain. CDR1 and CDR2 (germline): MNHNS, SASEGT. CDR3 length equals 13 residues. The V end was cut by 6 bases, the J end by 3 bases, with 11 bases between. DNA of the CDR3: TGTGCCAGCAGGACCCAGGAGCACACTGAAGCTTTCTTT. It translates to CASRTQEHTEAFF.

The chain is built from TRBV6-1 and TRBJ2-3; 16 positions match TRBD2. V trimming: 4 bases; J trimming: 6 bases; junction bases outside the gene matches: 13. The length of the CDR3 is 19 residues. The germline CDR1 and CDR2 sequences are MNHNS and SASEGT. CDR3 coding DNA: TGTGCCAGCAGTGGGATAGGGACTAGCGGGGGGGTCCCGGGGGATACGCAGTATTTT. Translated: CASSGIGTSGGVPGDTQYF.

This chain connects TRBV5-4 to TRBJ2-1, with D perhaps matching TRBD1 (6 bases). Germline lookup yields CDR1 SGHNT and CDR2 YYREEE (reference sequence). The ends were cut back, 4 bases at V and 3 bases at J, with 20 bases in the middle. The CDR3 sequence is 17 residues long. CDR3 DNA: TGTGCCAGCAGCGGAGGTCTTGGCAGGGGAGACTACAATGAGCAGTTCTTC. Translated: CASSGGLGRGDYNEQFF.

This clonotype was found a few times. This rearrangement joins TRBV10-3 to TRBJ2-7, with 7 positions matching TRBD2. The CDR3 extends over 15 amino acids. CDR1 ENHRY and CDR2 SYGVKD come from the germline V gene. With 7 bases clipped from V and 0 bases from J, the junction kept 9 bases outside the gene matches. CDR3 sequence: CAIIATSAGSYEQYF. CDR3 coding DNA: TGTGCCATCATCGCAACTAGCGCGGGCTCCTACGAGCAGTACTTC.

In its sample, this clonotype was seen many times. For the CDR3, the DNA is TGTGCCAGCAGCAGACGGGACAGGGCTGTCGGGGAGCTGTTTTTT. It specifies CASSRRDRAVGELFF. The chain is built from TRBV3-1 and TRBJ2-2; TRBD1 matches 9 bases. This CDR3 contains 15 residues. Germline values: CDR1 LGHDT, CDR2 YNNKEL (reference sequence). The ends lost 5 bases at V and 7 bases at J; junction bases unmatched: 8.